This T cell receptor beta chain came from a study of regulatory T cells in long-lasting Graves disease. Time point here: newly diagnosed GD, antithyroid drugs for less than 3 months. The TCR library was prepared using RNA isolated from PBMCs. CDR3 regions were amplified by Arm-PCR using iRepertoire HTBI primers to build TCR beta libraries. In TCRdb, the multiplex PCR reads were re-called with MiXCR into one record per CDR3 protein. The table shows around 450,000 distinct CDR3 sequences, with 15% to 20% occurring only once. This clonotype was found many times. The same specimen was also included in a second study, on T cells in Graves' hyperthyroidism and ophthalmopathy.

This receptor was taken from a man aged 35-49 years with Graves disease. The sequencing here drew on peripheral blood mononuclear cells (PBMCs), taken at new diagnosis, from a patient treated with antithyroid drugs.

This chain's CDR3 is CSARSGRKNNEQFF. Here the CDR3 DNA reads TGCAGTGCAAGGAGCGGGAGGAAAAACAATGAGCAGTTCTTC. The V gene is TRBV20-1, the J gene TRBJ2-1; 9 bases match TRBD2. The germline V gene encodes CDR1 DFQATT and CDR2 SNEGSKA (reference sequence). CDR3 length equals 14 residues. The ends lost 6 bases at V and 5 bases at J; junction bases unmatched: 8.